This TCR beta chain was sequenced for a study of CD8 T cells in ankylosing spondylitis. Study results and caveats: The study identified a TCR beta motif of fewer than 10 highly homologous variants that appeared characteristic of ankylosing spondylitis blood. Matched ankylosing spondylitis synovial fluid reportedly showed significant enrichment of disease-linked clones.

This clonotype was recorded many times. Its antigen is not known. Mismatch with germline at one junction end may stem from a read error. TCRdb ran MiXCR on the 5' RACE reads and lists one entry per CDR3 protein. The sample comprises about 390,000 distinct CDR3 sequences, around 24% of which are singletons, and about a sixth rests with the top ten. The origin of this receptor is a male donor with ankylosing spondylitis. The sequencing input was blood, either unsorted or a sorted T cell fraction (not recorded which).

CDR3 region: CASSLGQTDTQYF. Here the CDR3 DNA reads TGTGCTAGCAGCTTAGGACAGACAGATACGCAGTATTTT. J is TRBJ2-3 and V is TRBV7-7, with D tentatively TRBD1 (6 bases). CDR1 and CDR2 (germline): SSHAT, FNYEAQ (reference sequence). CDR3 length: 13 residues.